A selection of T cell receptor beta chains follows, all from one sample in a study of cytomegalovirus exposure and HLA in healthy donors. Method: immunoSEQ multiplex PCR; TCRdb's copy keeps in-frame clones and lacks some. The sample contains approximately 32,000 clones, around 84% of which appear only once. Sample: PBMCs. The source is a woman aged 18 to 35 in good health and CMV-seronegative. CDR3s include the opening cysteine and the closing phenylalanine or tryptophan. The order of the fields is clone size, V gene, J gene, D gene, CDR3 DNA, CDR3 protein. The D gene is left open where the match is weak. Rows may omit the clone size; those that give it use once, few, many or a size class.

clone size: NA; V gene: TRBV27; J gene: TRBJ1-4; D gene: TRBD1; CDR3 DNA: TGTGCCAGCAGAAGTATGCGGACAGGGAATGAAAAACTGTTTTTT; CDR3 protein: CASRSMRTGNEKLFF
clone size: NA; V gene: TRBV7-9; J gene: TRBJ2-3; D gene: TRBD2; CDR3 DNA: TGTGCCAGCAGCTTAGCGGTACTAGCGGACACAGATACGCAGTATTTT; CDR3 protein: CASSLAVLADTDTQYF
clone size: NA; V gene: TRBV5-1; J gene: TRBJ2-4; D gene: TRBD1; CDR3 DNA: TGCGCCAGCAGGTTGAGGGACAGGGGGCGAGGGGCCAAAAACATTCAGTACTTC; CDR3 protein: CASRLRDRGRGAKNIQYF
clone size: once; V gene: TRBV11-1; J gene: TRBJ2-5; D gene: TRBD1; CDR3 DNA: TGTGCCAGCAGTGCGGCAGGGGGAGAGACCCAGTACTTC; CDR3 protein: CASSAAGGETQYF
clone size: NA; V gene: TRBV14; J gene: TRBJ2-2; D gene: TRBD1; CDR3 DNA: TGTGCCAGCAGCCATCGAGGGACAGGGGACACCGGGGAGCTGTTTTTT; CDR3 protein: CASSHRGTGDTGELFF
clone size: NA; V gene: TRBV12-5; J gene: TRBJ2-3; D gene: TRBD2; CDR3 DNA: TGTGCTAGTGGTACAGGCGGGGGGGGGCCTTTCACAGATACGCAGTATTTT; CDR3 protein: CASGTGGGGPFTDTQYF
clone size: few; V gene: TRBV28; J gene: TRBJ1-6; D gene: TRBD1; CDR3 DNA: TGTGCCAGCAGTTCTCCTCGGACAGGGGCCCTTAATTCACCCCTCCACTTT; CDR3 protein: CASSSPRTGALNSPLHF
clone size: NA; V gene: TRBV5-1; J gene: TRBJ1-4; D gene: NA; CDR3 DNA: TGCGCCAGCAGCTTGGGGACGGGAATTGGTGAAAAACTGTTTTTT; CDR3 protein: CASSLGTGIGEKLFF
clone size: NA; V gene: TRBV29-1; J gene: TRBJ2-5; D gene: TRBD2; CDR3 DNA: TGCAGCGTTGTTGCGGCGGGAGTGTTAGAGACCCAGTACTTC; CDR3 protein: CSVVAAGVLETQYF
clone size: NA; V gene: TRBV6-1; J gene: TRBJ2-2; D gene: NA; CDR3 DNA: TGTGCCAGCACCGAGGGCGGGGCGAAATCCGGGGAGCTGTTTTTT; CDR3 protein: CASTEGGAKSGELFF
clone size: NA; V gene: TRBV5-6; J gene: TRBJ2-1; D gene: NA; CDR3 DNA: TGTGCCAGCAGCTTGGCCAGGGCTCCTGCTACCTACAATGAGCAGTTCTTC; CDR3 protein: CASSLARAPATYNEQFF
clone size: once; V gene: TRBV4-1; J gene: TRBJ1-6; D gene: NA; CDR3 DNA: TGCGCCAGCAGCCAAGTTGGCCTTCTCAATTCACCCCTCCACTTT; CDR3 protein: CASSQVGLLNSPLHF
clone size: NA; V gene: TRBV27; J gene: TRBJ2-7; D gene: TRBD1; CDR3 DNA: TGTGCCAGCAGTTTCCAGGGGGCCTCCTACGAGCAGTACTTC; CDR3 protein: CASSFQGASYEQYF
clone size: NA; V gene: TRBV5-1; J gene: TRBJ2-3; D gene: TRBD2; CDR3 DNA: TGCGCCAGCAGCTTGGCCGGGACTAGCGGGAGTACGGGCACAGATACGCAGTATTTT; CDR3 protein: CASSLAGTSGSTGTDTQYF
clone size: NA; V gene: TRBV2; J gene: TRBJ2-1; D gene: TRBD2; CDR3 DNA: TGTGCCAGCAAGCCCACGACACGGGAGGCGGATGAGCAGTTCTTC; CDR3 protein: CASKPTTREADEQFF
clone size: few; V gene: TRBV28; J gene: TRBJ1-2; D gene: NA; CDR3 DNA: TGTGCCAGCACTTTAGGAGGGGCCTCGTATGGCTACACCTTC; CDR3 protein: CASTLGGASYGYTF
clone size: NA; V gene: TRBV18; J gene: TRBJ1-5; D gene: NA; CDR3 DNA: TGTGCCAGCTCACCACAGCCAGGGGTTAAGGATCAGCCCCAGCATTTT; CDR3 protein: CASSPQPGVKDQPQHF
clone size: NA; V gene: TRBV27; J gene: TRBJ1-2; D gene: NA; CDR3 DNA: TGTGCCAGCAGTATCCCGACAGGAGACTATGGCTACACCTTC; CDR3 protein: CASSIPTGDYGYTF
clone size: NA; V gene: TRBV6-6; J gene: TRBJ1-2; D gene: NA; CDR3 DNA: TGTGCCAGCTCCACCCCGGGACTTAACTATGGCTACACCTTC; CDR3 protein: CASSTPGLNYGYTF
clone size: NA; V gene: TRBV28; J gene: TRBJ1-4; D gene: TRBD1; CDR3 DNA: TGTGCCAGCAGTTCCCGGACAGGGGCTCGAGAAAAACTGTTTTTT; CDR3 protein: CASSSRTGAREKLFF
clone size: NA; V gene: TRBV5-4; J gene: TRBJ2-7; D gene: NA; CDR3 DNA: TGTGCCAGCAGCTTGGAATTCGCCTACGAGCAGTACTTC; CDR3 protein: CASSLEFAYEQYF
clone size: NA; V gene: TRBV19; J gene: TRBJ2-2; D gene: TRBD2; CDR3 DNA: TGTGCCAGTAGGGACTCTAGCGGGAGGCAATTGGAAGGCACCGGGGAGCTGTTTTTT; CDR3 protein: CASRDSSGRQLEGTGELFF
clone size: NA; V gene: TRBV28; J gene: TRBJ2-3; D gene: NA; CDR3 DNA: TGTGCCAGCAGTTTATGGGGGACTAGCACAGATACGCAGTATTTT; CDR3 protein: CASSLWGTSTDTQYF
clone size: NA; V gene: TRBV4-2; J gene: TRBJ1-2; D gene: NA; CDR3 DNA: TGTGCCAGCAGCCAAGAGTGGGGGGTAGCTAACTATGGCTACACCTTC; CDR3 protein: CASSQEWGVANYGYTF
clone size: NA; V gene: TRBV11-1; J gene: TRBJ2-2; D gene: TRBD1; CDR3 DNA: TGTGCCAGCAGCTTAGTCAGCAGGGGGCGTCTTCGGACCGGGGAGCTGTTTTTT; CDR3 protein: CASSLVSRGRLRTGELFF
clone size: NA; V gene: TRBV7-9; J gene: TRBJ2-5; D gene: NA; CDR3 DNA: TGTGCCAGCAGCTCCCCGACTAGGGAGACCCAGTACTTC; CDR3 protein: CASSSPTRETQYF
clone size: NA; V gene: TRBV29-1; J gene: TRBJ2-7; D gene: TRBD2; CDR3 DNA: TGCAGCGTTGAAGAAATCGGGAGGGAGCAGTACTTC; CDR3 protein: CSVEEIGREQYF
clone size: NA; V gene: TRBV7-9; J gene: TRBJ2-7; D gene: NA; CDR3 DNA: TGTGCCAGCAGTCCATGGGGCAGGGGCGGCTACGAGCAGTACTTC; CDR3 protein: CASSPWGRGGYEQYF
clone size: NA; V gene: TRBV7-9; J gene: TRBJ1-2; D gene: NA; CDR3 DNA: TGTGCCAGCAGCTTAGAGGGGTTTGGCTACACCTTC; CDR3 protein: CASSLEGFGYTF
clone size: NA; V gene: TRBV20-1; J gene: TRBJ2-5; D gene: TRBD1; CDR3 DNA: TGCAGTGCCTGGGACAGCCCCAAAGAGTACTTC; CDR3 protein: CSAWDSPKEYF
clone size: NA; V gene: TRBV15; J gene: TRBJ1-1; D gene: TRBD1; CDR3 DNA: TGTGCCACCAGCAGTCGGGACAGGGGGAACACTGAAGCTTTCTTT; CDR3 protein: CATSSRDRGNTEAFF
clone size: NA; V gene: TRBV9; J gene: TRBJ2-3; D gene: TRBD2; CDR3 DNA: TGTGCCAGCAGCGTGGCTAGCGGGACGACCTCCACAGATACGCAGTATTTT; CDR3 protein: CASSVASGTTSTDTQYF
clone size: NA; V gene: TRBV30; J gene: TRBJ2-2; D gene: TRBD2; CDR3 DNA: TGTGCCTGGAGTGTTATAGCGGGAGGGGAAGGGGAGCTGTTTTTT; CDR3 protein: CAWSVIAGGEGELFF
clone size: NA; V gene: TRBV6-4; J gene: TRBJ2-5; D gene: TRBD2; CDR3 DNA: TGTGCCAGCAGTCGGACTAGCGGGGAGCAAGAGACCCAGTACTTC; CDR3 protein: CASSRTSGEQETQYF
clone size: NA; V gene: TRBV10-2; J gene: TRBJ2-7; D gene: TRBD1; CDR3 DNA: TGCGCCGGCGGACAGGGGGCTTCCTACGAGCAGTACTTC; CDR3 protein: CAGGQGASYEQYF
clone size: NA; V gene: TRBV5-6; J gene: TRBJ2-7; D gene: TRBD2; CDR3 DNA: TGTGCCAGCAGCCCGGGGGGGACCGAGCAGTACTTC; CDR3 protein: CASSPGGTEQYF
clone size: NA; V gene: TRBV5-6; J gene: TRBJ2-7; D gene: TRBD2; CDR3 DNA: TGTGCCAGCAGCACCTCGGGACTAGCGGGGGGGCAGCAGTACTTC; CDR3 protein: CASSTSGLAGGQQYF
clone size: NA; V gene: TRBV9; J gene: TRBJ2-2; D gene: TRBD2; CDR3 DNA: TGTGCCAGCAACGGAGGGACTAGCGGGACCGGGGAGCTGTTTTTT; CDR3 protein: CASNGGTSGTGELFF
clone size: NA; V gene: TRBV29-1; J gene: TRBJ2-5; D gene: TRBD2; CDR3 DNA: TGCAGCGTTGGTGGACTAGCGGGAATTCTCCAAGAGACCCAGTACTTC; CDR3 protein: CSVGGLAGILQETQYF
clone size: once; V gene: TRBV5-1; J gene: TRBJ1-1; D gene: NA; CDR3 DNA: TGCGCCAGCAGCTTGAACCCGGGAGGACCCACTGAAGCTTTCTTT; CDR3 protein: CASSLNPGGPTEAFF
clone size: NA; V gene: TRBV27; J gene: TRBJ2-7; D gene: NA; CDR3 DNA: TGTGCCAGCAGTTTAGGGGCGAGGTACGAGCAGTACTTC; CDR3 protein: CASSLGARYEQYF
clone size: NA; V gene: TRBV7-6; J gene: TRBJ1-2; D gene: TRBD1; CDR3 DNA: TGTGCCAGCAGTCCAGGGGGGCGGCCCTATGGCTACACCTTC; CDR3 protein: CASSPGGRPYGYTF
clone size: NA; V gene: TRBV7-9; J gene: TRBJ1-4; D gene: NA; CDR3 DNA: TGTGCCAGCAGCCCCGTCCAGGAGGGGCGTTCTAATGAAAAACTGTTTTTT; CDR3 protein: CASSPVQEGRSNEKLFF
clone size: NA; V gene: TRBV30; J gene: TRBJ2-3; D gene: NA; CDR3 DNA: TGTGCCTGGAGCCTACTAGGGACACAATTAACAGATACGCAGTATTTT; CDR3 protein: CAWSLLGTQLTDTQYF
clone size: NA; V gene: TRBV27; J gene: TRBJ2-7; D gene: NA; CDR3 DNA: TGTGCCAGCAGTTTATCGGGGTCTAGGGGCGAGCAGTACTTC; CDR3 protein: CASSLSGSRGEQYF
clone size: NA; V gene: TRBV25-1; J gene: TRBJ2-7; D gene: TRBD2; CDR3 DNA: TGTGCCAGCGAAACTAGCGCAGAGCAGTACTTC; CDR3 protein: CASETSAEQYF
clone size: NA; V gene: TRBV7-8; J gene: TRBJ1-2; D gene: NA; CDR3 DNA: TGTGCCAGCAGCTTAGGAGGGAATCCTGGCTACACCTTC; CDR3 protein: CASSLGGNPGYTF
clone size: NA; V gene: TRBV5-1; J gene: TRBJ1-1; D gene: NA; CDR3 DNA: TGCGCCAGCAGCTTGCGACAGGCTACTGAAGCTTTCTTT; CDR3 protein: CASSLRQATEAFF
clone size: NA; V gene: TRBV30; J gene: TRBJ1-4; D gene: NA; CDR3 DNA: TGTGCCTGGTTGAAAAAGGGGGCTAATGAAAAACTGTTTTTT; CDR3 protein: CAWLKKGANEKLFF
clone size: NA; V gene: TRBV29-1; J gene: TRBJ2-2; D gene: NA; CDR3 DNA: TGCAGCGTTAGGGGGTACACCGGGGAGCTGTTTTTT; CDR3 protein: CSVRGYTGELFF
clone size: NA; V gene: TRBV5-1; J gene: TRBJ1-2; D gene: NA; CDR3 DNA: TGCGCCAGCAGCCAAGGGACATATGCTAACTATGGCTACACCTTC; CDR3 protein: CASSQGTYANYGYTF
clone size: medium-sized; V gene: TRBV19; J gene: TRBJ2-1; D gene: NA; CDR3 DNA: TGTGCCAGTAGACCTGCCCAGGGGGGCTACAATGAGCAGTTCTTC; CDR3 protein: CASRPAQGGYNEQFF
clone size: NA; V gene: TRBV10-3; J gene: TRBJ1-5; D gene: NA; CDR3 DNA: TGTGCCATCAGTGAGTCGACAAGGGGTAGCAATCAGCCCCAGAATTTT; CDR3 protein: CAISESTRGSNQPQNF